Each of the 25 T cell receptor beta chains below was sequenced from the same sample in a study of CD8+ T cells in alopecia areata. Extracted from the samples, RNA was reverse transcribed into cDNA to serve as the sequencing template. The assay was immunoSEQ multiplex PCR, and TCRdb's table has in-frame clones only and misses some. The table records approximately 59,000 clones, about half of them present only once. Sequences were derived from CD8+ T cells sorted from blood, sampled at week 0. The receptors come from a human donor with alopecia areata.

The rearrangement links TRBV4-2 to TRBJ2-5; a possible D gene is TRBD1 (6 bases). The CDR3 totals 17 residues. In germline, CDR1 is LGHNA, CDR2 YNFKEQ. V lost 4 bases and J lost 1, with 19 bases in between. Here the CDR3 reads CASSRLYRDTSQETQYF. The DNA for the CDR3 is TGTGCCAGCAGCCGGTTATACCGGGACACTAGCCAAGAGACCCAGTACTTC.

The chain couples TRBV27 to TRBJ1-2; 8 positions agree with TRBD1. The CDR3 is 14 residues long. Germline V CDR1 and CDR2: MNHEY, SMNVEV (reference sequence). With V trimmed by 7 bases and J by 2 bases, 6 bases remained unmatched. The CDR3 loop is CASKINRGNYGYTF. For the CDR3, the DNA is TGTGCCAGCAAGATTAACAGGGGGAACTATGGCTACACCTTC.

The chain has TRBV20-1 and TRBJ1-1; no clear D. V lost 7 bases and J 4 bases, leaving 1 base between the germline ends. The CDR3 covers 8 residues. Germline V gene lookup returns CDR1 DFQATT and CDR2 SNEGSKA (reference sequence). Written as DNA, the CDR3 is TGCAGTGTCACTGAAGCTTTCTTT. This encodes CSVTEAFF.

V and J are TRBV30 and TRBJ2-2; D call uncertain. The V and J ends lost 2 bases and 6 bases respectively, with 7 bases between them. This CDR3 is built from 12 residues. Germline-derived CDR1 and CDR2 are GTSNPN and SVGIG (reference sequence). The CDR3: CAWSSNPGELFF. CDR3 nucleotide sequence: TGTGCCTGGAGTAGTAATCCCGGGGAGCTGTTTTTT.

The chain combines TRBV29-1 with TRBJ1-1; D not resolved. The CDR3 contains 13 residues. V was clipped by 6 bases and J by 0 bases, with 11 bases between them. Germline CDR1 reads SQVTM; CDR2 reads ANQGSEA. DNA for the CDR3: TGCAGCGTCCCCAGAACTATGAACACTGAAGCTTTCTTT. It translates to CSVPRTMNTEAFF.

This clone was recorded a few times. J is TRBJ2-1 and V is TRBV30; 11 bases are shared with TRBD2. The germline CDR1 and CDR2 sequences are GTSNPN and SVGIG (reference sequence). CDR3 length: 15 amino acids. The V segment lost 1 base and the J segment 3 bases; nucleotides outside the gene matches: 2. In DNA, the CDR3 is TGTGCCTGGAGTGCAGGGACTAGCGGCTACAATGAGCAGTTCTTC. As protein: CAWSAGTSGYNEQFF. The full variable domain, with the rest looked up from reference TRBV30 and TRBJ2-1, is SQTIHQWPATLVQPVGSPLSLECTVEGTSNPNLYWYRQAAGRGLQLLFYSVGIGQISSEVPQNLSASRPQDRQFILSSKKLLLSDSGFYLCAWSAGTSGYNEQFFGPGTRLTVL.

The CDR3 sequence: CASSLLLNTGELFF. The CDR3 bases are TGTGCCAGCAGCTTGCTACTGAACACCGGGGAGCTGTTTTTT. The rearrangement uses TRBV5-8 and TRBJ2-2; D ambiguous. Trimming left V 1 base short and J 1 base short, with 5 bases between. There are 14 residues in the CDR3. Germline V CDR1 and CDR2: SGHTS, YDEGEE. The full variable domain, with the rest looked up from reference TRBV5-8 and TRBJ2-2, is EAGVTQSPTHLIKTRGQQATLRCSPISGHTSVYWYQQALGLGLQFLLWYDEGEERNRGNFPPRFSGRQFPNYSSELNVNALELEDSALYLCASSLLLNTGELFFGEGSRLTVL.

This clone was detected only once. The genes are TRBV14 and TRBJ2-3, with a tentative D call TRBD2 (6 bases). V lost 4 bases and J lost 6, with 11 bases in between. This CDR3 is 13 amino acids long. Germline CDR1 is SGHDN and CDR2 is FVKESK. In nucleotides, the CDR3 is TGTGCCAGCAGCCGACTAGGGGAGGATACGCAGTATTTT. Protein product: CASSRLGEDTQYF.

This clone was seen more than once but under ten times. The chain couples TRBV4-1 to TRBJ1-1; D is ambiguous. Germline CDR1 and CDR2: MGHRA and YSYEKL. The ends were cut back, 4 bases at V and 1 base at J, with 10 bases in the middle. The CDR3 extends over 14 amino acids. CDR3 sequence: CASSLRRWNTEAFF. CDR3 nucleotides: TGCGCCAGCAGCCTAAGGCGGTGGAACACTGAAGCTTTCTTT.

This sequence joins TRBV29-1 and TRBJ2-3, with D possibly TRBD1 on 5 matching bases. With 7 bases removed from V and 0 bases from J, the gap between germline ends came to 20 bases. The CDR3 contains 16 residues. Germline values: CDR1 SQVTM, CDR2 ANQGSEA. CDR3 loop: CSAPLNRQRSTDTQYF. For the CDR3, the DNA is TGCAGCGCCCCATTAAACAGGCAGCGAAGCACAGATACGCAGTATTTT.

This clone was counted a few times. The rearrangement links TRBV29-1 to TRBJ2-7; 8 bases match TRBD1. Germline V gene sequence: CDR1 SQVTM, CDR2 ANQGSEA. Unmatched junction bases numbered 6, after V lost 6 bases and J lost 2 bases. The CDR3 spans 13 residues. The CDR3 here is CSVADRGTYEQYF. DNA for the CDR3: TGCAGCGTAGCAGACAGGGGTACCTACGAGCAGTACTTC.

The rearrangement uses TRBV29-1 and TRBJ2-3; no clear D gene. This CDR3 has 15 residues. V was pared by 1 base and J by 0 bases, with 11 bases between. The V gene's germline CDR1 is SQVTM and CDR2 ANQGSEA. The CDR3 spells CSVEGGAHSTDTQYF. CDR3 in DNA: TGCAGCGTTGAAGGTGGAGCGCACAGCACAGATACGCAGTATTTT.

The chain couples TRBV2 to TRBJ1-2; TRBD1 matches at 8 bases. There are 15 residues in the CDR3. Germline V gene sequence: CDR1 SNHLY, CDR2 FYNNEI. With 3 bases clipped from V and 0 bases from J, the junction kept 3 bases outside the gene matches. The CDR3 bases are TGTGCCAGCAGTGAGGGGACAGGCCCTAACTATGGCTACACCTTC. Protein sequence: CASSEGTGPNYGYTF.

V is TRBV2 and J is TRBJ2-1; TRBD1 matches 7 bases. The CDR3 is 15 amino acids. V gave up 2 bases and J gave up 7 bases; unmatched junction bases: 8. Germline loops: CDR1 SNHLY, CDR2 FYNNEI. The chain's CDR3 is CASSERDRQLNEQFF. In nucleotides, the CDR3 is TGTGCCAGCAGTGAACGGGACAGACAGCTAAATGAGCAGTTCTTC.

The chain recombines TRBV9 with TRBJ2-5; 11 nucleotides align to TRBD2. V lost 3 bases and J lost 2; bases outside the gene matches: 3. CDR1 is SGDLS and CDR2 is YYNGEE in the germline V gene. CDR3 length equals 15 residues. The CDR3 spells CASSGVAGGQETQYF. CDR3 DNA: TGTGCCAGCAGCGGGGTAGCGGGAGGGCAAGAGACCCAGTACTTC.

The chain joins TRBV7-8 to TRBJ2-7, with 9 bases fitting TRBD2. Germline V lookup: CDR1 SGHVS, CDR2 FQNEAQ. The CDR3 extends over 15 amino acids. J lost 0 bases, V lost 4 bases, and 4 bases had no gene match. The CDR3 DNA follows: TGTGCCAGCAGCTCTCGACTAGCGGACTCCTACGAGCAGTACTTC. It encodes CASSSRLADSYEQYF.

This clone appeared a few times. V is TRBV6-5 and J is TRBJ1-1; TRBD1 might be the D (6 bases). The CDR3 length is 13 residues. Germline assignment: CDR1 MNHEY and CDR2 SVGAGI. With 2 bases removed from V and 4 bases from J, the gap between germline ends came to 8 bases. The CDR3 nucleotides are TGTGCCAGCAGTTACGTACAGGGCACTGAAGCTTTCTTT. It specifies CASSYVQGTEAFF.

The chain uses TRBV29-1 and TRBJ2-7; perhaps TRBD1 as D (6 bases). The CDR3 runs 14 residues. Germline CDR1 and CDR2: SQVTM and ANQGSEA. The V end lost 2 bases, the J end lost 7 bases, and 18 bases lay between the germline ends. The CDR3 loop is CSVETGTVRGEQYF. CDR3 sequence (DNA): TGCAGCGTTGAAACCGGCACCGTGAGGGGGGAGCAGTACTTC.

This rearrangement joins TRBV29-1 to TRBJ1-1, with D perhaps TRBD1 (5 bases). This CDR3 contains 14 residues. Germline-derived CDR1 and CDR2 are SQVTM and ANQGSEA. With 7 bases removed from V and 2 bases from J, the gap between germline ends came to 17 bases. CDR3 DNA sequence: TGCAGCGCCATACTCGGGGGGGTCAACACTGAAGCTTTCTTT. Translating gives CSAILGGVNTEAFF.

In this sample, this clone turned up a few times. This chain joins TRBV29-1 and TRBJ2-1; tentative D call: TRBD2 (5 bases). The CDR3 spans 8 residues. The ends were cut back, 7 bases at V and 10 bases at J, with 5 bases in the middle. Germline V gene lookup returns CDR1 SQVTM and CDR2 ANQGSEA. The CDR3 region has the DNA TGCAGCGGAGGGGAGCAGTTCTTC. It codes for CSGGEQFF.

The genes are TRBV27 and TRBJ2-7; D gene uncertain. The CDR3 length is 15 residues. Trimming removed 4 bases at V and 0 bases at J, with 13 bases between. Germline CDR1 MNHEY, CDR2 SMNVEV (reference sequence). The CDR3 coding sequence is TGTGCCAGCAGTTCCTCGCGAGACGTCTCCTACGAGCAGTACTTC. Its protein product is CASSSSRDVSYEQYF.

This clone was observed a few times. The CDR3 DNA follows: TGTGCCAGTAGTATCCGGACATCCTACAATGAGCAGTTCTTC. Amino acids: CASSIRTSYNEQFF. This chain connects TRBV19 to TRBJ2-1, with D possibly TRBD1 on 5 matching bases. This CDR3 has 14 amino acids. Germline lookup yields CDR1 LNHDA and CDR2 SQIVND (reference sequence). The V and J ends lost 3 bases and 1 base respectively, with 7 bases between them.

This clone was observed at least ten times. Other DNA sequences in this specimen translate into the identical CDR3. The V call is TRBV4-3, the J call TRBJ1-4, with unresolved D. The CDR3 contains 14 residues. From germline, CDR1 is LGHNA and CDR2 YSLEER. V lost 4 bases, J lost 8 bases, and 14 bases lay in between. The CDR3 DNA reads as TGCGCCAGCAGCCCCCGGGGTTACGAGGAAAAACTGTTTTTT. It codes for CASSPRGYEEKLFF.

The chain links TRBV4-1 to TRBJ2-5; weak D call: TRBD2 (6 bases). V lost 1 base, J lost 5 bases, and 11 bases lay in between. The CDR3 loop spans 14 amino acids. Looked up from germline, CDR1 is MGHRA and CDR2 is YSYEKL. The CDR3 DNA follows: TGCGCCAGCAGCCAAGTGGAGGGCTTTGAGACCCAGTACTTC. It yields the protein CASSQVEGFETQYF.

The genes are TRBV6-1 and TRBJ2-7; a possible D gene is TRBD2 (6 bases). The CDR3 has 11 amino acids. The germline V gene encodes CDR1 MNHNS and CDR2 SASEGT. Trimming stripped 6 bases from V and 7 bases from J, with 10 bases between. The CDR3 DNA reads as TGTGCCAGCAGGGAGGGTGGAGAGCAGTACTTC. Its protein is CASREGGEQYF.